This T cell receptor (beta chain) is drawn from a study of cytomegalovirus exposure and HLA in healthy donors. Germline CDR1 is MGHRA and CDR2 is YSYEKL. V dropped 3 bases and J dropped 3; count of bases not matched to a gene: 6. The CDR3 contains 16 residues. The roughly 120-subject validation cohort, separate from the approximately 670-subject first cohort, included the donors. The assay was immunoSEQ multiplex PCR, and TCRdb's table has in-frame clones only and misses some. The sample shows 130,000 to 150,000 clones, approximately 93% of them seen only once. The sequenced sample consisted of PBMCs. This TCR derives from a man younger than 35 in good health and CMV-seronegative. The rearrangement joins TRBV4-1 to TRBJ2-1, with 9 positions matching TRBD1. The CDR3 protein is CASSQSDRGDYNEQFF. CDR3 coding DNA: TGCGCCAGCAGCCAGTCTGACAGGGGGGACTACAATGAGCAGTTCTTC.